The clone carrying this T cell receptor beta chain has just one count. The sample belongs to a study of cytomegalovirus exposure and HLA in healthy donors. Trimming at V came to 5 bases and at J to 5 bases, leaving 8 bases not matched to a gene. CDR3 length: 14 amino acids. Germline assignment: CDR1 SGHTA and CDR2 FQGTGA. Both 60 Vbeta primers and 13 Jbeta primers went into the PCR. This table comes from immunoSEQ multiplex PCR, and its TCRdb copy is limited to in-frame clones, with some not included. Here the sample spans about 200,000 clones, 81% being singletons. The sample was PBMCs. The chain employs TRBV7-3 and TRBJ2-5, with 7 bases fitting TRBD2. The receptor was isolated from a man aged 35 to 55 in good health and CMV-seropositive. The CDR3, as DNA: TGTGCCAGCAGCCCAACAGCGGGGTTTGAGACCCAGTACTTC. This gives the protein CASSPTAGFETQYF.